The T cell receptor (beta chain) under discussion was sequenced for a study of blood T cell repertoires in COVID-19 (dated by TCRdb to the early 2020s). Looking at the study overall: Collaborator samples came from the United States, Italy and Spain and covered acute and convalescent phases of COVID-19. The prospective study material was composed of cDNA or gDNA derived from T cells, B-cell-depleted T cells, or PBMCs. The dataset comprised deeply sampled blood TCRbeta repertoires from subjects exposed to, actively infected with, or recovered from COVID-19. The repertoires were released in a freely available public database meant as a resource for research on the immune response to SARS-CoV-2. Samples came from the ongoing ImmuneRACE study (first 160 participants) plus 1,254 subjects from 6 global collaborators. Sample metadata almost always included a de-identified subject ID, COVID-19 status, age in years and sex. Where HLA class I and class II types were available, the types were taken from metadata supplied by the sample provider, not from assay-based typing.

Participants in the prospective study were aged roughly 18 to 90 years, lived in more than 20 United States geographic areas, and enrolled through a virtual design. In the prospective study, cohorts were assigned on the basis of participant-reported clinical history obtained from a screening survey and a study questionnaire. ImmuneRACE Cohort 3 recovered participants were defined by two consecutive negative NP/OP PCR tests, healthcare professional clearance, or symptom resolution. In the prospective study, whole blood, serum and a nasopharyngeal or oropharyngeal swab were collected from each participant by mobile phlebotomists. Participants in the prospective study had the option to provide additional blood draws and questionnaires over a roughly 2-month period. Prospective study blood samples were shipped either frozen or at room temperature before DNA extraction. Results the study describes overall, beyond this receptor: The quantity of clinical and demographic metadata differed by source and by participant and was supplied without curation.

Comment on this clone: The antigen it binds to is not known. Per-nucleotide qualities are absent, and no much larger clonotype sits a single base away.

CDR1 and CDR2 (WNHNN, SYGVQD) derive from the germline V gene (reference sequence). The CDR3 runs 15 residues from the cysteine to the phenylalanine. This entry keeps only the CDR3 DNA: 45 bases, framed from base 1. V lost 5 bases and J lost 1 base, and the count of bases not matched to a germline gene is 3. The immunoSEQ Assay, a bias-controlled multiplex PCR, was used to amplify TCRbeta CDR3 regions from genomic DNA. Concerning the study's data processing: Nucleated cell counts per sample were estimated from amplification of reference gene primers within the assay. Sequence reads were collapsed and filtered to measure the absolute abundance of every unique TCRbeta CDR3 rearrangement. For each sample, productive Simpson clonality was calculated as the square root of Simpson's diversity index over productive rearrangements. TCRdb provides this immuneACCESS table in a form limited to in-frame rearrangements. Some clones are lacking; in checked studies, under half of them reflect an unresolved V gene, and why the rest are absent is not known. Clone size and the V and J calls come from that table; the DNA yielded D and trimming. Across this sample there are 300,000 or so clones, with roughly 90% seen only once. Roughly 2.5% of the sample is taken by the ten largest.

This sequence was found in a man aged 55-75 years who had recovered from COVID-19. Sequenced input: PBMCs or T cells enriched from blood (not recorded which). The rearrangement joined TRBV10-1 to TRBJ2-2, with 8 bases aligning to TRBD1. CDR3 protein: CASSNGQGNTGELFF. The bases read TGCGCCAGCAGTAACGGACAGGGGAACACCGGGGAGCTGTTTTTT.